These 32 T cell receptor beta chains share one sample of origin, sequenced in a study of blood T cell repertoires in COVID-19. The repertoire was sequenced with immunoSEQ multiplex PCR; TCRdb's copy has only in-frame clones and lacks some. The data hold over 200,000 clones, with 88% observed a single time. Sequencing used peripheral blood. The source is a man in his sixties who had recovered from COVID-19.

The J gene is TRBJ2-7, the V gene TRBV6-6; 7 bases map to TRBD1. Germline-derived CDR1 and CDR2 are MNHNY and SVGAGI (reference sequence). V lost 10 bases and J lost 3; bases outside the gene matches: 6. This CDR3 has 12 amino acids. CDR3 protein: CAIRQGDYEQYF. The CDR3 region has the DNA TGTGCCATTAGACAGGGTGACTACGAGCAGTACTTC.

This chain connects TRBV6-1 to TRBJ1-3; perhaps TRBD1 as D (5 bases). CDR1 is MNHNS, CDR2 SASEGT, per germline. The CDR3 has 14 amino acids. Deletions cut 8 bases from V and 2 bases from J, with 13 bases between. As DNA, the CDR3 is TGTGCCAGCGTTGGGGGGTTGCCTGGAAACACCATATATTTT. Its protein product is CASVGGLPGNTIYF.

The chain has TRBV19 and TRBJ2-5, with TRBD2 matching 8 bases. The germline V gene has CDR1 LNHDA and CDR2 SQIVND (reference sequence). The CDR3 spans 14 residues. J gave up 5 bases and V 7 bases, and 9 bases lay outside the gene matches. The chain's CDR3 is CASKAGGAAETQYF. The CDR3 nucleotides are TGTGCCAGTAAAGCCGGGGGGGCCGCGGAGACCCAGTACTTC.

CDR3 sequence reads: CASRDSDGYTF. The CDR3 coding sequence is TGTGCCAGCAGGGACAGCGACGGCTACACCTTC. The rearrangement uses TRBV6-4 and TRBJ1-2, with D maybe TRBD1 (6 bases). This CDR3 contains 11 residues. The V gene lost 6 bases and the J gene lost 8 bases, with 10 bases spanning the gap. In germline, CDR1 is MRHNA, CDR2 SNTAGT.

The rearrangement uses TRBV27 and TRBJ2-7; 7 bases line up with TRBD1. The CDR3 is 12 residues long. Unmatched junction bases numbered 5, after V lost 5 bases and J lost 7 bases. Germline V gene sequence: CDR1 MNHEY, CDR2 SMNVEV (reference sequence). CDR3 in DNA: TGTGCCAGCAGTCCACAGGGGCAGGAGCAGTACTTC. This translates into CASSPQGQEQYF.

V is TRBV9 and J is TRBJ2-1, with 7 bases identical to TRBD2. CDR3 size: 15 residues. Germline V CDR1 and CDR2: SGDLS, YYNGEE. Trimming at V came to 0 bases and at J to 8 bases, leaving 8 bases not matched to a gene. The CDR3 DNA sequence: TGTGCCAGCAGCGTAGGCGGACTAGGGATGGATGAGCAGTTCTTC. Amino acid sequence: CASSVGGLGMDEQFF.

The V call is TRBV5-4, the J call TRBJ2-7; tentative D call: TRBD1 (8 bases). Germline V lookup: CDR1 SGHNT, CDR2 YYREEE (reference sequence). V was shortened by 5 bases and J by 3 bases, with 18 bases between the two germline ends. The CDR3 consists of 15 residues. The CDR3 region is CASRRGQGAGYEQYF. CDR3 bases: TGTGCCAGCAGGCGGGGGCAGGGGGCCGGCTACGAGCAGTACTTC.

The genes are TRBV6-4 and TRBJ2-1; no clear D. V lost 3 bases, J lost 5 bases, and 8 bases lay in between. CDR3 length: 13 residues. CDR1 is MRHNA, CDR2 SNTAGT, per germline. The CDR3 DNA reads TGTGCCAGCAGTGAATCCCGTCACAATGAGCAGTTCTTC. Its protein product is CASSESRHNEQFF.

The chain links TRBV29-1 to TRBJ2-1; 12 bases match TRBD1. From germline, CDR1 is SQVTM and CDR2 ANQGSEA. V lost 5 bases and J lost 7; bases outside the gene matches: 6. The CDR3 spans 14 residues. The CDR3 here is CSVLGTGGWNEQFF. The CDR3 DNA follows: TGCAGCGTTCTCGGGACAGGGGGCTGGAATGAGCAGTTCTTC.

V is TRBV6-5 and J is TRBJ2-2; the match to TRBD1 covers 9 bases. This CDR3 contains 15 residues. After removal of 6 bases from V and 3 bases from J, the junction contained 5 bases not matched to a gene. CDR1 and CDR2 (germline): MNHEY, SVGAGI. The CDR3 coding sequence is TGTGCCAGCAGCGAGACAGGGGGGTACACCGGGGAGCTGTTTTTT. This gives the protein CASSETGGYTGELFF.

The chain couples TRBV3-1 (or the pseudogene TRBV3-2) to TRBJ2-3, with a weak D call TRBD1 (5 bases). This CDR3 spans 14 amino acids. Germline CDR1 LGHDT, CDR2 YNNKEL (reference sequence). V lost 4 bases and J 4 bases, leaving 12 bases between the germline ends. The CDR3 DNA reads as TGTGCCAGCAGCCGCCTGCCCAGGGCAGATACGCAGTATTTT. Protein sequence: CASSRLPRADTQYF.

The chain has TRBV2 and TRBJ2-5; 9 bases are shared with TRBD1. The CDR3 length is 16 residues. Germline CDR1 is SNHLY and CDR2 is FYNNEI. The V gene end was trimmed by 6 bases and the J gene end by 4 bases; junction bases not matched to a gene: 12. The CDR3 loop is CASRHLRDRAGETQYF. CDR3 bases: TGTGCCAGCAGACACCTCCGGGACAGGGCAGGAGAGACCCAGTACTTC.

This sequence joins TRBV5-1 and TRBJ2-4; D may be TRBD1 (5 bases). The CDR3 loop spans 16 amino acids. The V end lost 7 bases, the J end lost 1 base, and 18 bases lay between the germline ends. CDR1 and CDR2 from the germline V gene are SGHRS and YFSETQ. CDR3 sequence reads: CASALGQGMAKNIQYF. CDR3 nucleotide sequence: TGCGCCAGCGCCCTGGGGCAGGGAATGGCCAAAAACATTCAGTACTTC.

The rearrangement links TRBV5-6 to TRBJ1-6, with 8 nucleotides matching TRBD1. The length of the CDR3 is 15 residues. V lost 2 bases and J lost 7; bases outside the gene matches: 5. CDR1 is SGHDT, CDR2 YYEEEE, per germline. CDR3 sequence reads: CASSFRTGPNSPLHF. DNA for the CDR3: TGTGCCAGCAGCTTTCGGACAGGGCCAAATTCACCCCTCCACTTT.

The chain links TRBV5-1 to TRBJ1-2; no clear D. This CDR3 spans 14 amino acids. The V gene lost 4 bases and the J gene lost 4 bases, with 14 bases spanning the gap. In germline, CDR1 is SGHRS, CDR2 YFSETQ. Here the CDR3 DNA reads TGCGCCAGCAGCCCAGAGACGGGATTCTATGGCTACACCTTC. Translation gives CASSPETGFYGYTF.

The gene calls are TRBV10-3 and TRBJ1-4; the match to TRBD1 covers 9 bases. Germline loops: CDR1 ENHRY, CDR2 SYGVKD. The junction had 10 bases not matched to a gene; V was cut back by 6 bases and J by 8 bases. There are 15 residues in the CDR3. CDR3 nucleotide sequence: TGTGCCATCAGGGAGGCAGGGACAGGGATGGAAAAACTGTTTTTT. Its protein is CAIREAGTGMEKLFF.

The CDR3 loop reads CASSASAYEQYF. The CDR3 nucleotides read TGTGCCAGTAGTGCTAGCGCCTACGAGCAGTACTTC. This chain uses TRBV19 with TRBJ2-7, with D perhaps TRBD2 (6 bases). This CDR3 region has 12 residues. In germline, CDR1 is LNHDA, CDR2 SQIVND (reference sequence). V shed 5 bases and J shed 2 bases, with 7 bases lying between them.

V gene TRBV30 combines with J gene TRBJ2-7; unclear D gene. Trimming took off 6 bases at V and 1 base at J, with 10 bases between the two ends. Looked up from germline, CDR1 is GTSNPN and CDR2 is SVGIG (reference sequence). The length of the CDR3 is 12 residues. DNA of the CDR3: TGTGCCTGCCGGTTCAATTCCTACGAGCAGTACTTC. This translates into CACRFNSYEQYF. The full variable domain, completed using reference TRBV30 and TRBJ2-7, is SQTIHQWPATLVQPVGSPLSLECTVEGTSNPNLYWYRQAAGRGLQLLFYSVGIGQISSEVPQNLSASRPQDRQFILSSKKLLLSDSGFYLCACRFNSYEQYFGPGTRLTVT.

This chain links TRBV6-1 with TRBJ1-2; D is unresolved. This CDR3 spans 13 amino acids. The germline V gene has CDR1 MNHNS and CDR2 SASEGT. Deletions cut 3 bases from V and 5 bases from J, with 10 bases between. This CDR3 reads CASSEYSAYGYTF. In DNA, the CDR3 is TGTGCCAGCAGTGAGTACAGTGCTTATGGCTACACCTTC.

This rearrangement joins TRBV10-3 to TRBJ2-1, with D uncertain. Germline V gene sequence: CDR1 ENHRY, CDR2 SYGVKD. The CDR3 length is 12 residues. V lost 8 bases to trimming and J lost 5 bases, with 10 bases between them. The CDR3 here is CAIGRLDNEQFF. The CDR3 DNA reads TGTGCCATCGGAAGACTCGACAATGAGCAGTTCTTC.

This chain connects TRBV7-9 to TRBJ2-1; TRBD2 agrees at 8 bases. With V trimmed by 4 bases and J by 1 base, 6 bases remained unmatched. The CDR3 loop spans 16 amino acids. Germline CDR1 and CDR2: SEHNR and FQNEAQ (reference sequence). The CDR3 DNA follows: TGTGCCAGCAGCTCATTAGCGGGGCCATCCTACAATGAGCAGTTCTTC. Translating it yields CASSSLAGPSYNEQFF.

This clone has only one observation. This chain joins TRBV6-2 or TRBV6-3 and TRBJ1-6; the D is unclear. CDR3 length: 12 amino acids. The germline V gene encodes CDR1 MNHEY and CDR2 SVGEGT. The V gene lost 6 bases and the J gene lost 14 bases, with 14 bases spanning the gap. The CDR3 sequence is CASSSGIITLHF. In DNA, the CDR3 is TGTGCCAGCAGCTCAGGAATCATCACCCTCCACTTT.

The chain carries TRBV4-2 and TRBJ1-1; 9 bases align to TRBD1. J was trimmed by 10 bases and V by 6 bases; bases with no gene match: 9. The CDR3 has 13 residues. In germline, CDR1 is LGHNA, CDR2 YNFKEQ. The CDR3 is CASRTGGIKGAFF. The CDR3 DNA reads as TGTGCCAGCAGGACAGGGGGAATAAAAGGAGCTTTCTTT.

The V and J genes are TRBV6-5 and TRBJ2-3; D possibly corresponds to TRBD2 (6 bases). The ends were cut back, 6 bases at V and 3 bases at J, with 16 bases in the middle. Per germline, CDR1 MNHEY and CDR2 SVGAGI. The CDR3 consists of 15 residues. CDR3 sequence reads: CASRPGRLVTDTQYF. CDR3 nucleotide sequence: TGTGCCAGCAGACCGGGGAGACTAGTAACAGATACGCAGTATTTT.

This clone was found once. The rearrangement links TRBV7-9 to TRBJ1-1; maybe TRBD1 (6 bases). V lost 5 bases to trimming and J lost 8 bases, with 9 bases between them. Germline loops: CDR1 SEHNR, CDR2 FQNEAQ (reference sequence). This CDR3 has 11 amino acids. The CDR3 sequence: CASSLGTEAFF. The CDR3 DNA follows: TGTGCCAGCAGCCTAGGGACAGAAGCTTTCTTT.

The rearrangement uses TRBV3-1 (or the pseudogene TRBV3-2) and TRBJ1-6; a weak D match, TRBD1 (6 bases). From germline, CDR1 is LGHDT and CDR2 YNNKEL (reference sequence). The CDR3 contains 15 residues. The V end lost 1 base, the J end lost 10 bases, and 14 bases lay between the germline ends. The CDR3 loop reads CASSQVHRAESPLHF. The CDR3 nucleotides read TGTGCCAGCAGCCAAGTTCACAGGGCGGAGTCACCCCTCCACTTT.

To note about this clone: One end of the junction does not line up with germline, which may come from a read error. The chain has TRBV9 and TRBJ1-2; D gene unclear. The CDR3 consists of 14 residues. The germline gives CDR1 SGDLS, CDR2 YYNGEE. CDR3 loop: CASSVEPGNHGYTF. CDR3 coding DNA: TGTGCCAGCAGCGTAGAACCGGGTAACCATGGCTACACCTTC.

CDR3 sequence (DNA): TGTGCCAGCAGCCACCGACAGGGCGGCACTGAAGCTTTCTTT. This sequence encodes CASSHRQGGTEAFF. The chain employs TRBV3-1 (or the pseudogene TRBV3-2) and TRBJ1-1; 7 bases line up with TRBD1. The germline gives CDR1 LGHDT, CDR2 YNNKEL (reference sequence). This CDR3 has 14 amino acids. Germline trimming cut 3 bases from V and 4 bases from J; bases unmatched to any gene: 5.

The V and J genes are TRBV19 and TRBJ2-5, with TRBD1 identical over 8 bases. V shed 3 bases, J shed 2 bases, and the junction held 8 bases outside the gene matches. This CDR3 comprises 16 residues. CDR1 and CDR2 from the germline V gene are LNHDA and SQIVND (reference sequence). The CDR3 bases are TGTGCCAGTAGTATGGCCCGGGACAGGCTACAAGAGACCCAGTACTTC. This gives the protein CASSMARDRLQETQYF.

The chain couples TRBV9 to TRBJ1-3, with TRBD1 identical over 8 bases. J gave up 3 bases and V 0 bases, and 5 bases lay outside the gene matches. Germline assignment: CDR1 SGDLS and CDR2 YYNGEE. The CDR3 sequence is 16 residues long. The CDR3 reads CASSVETGGFGNTIYF. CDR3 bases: TGTGCCAGCAGCGTAGAAACAGGGGGGTTTGGAAACACCATATATTTT.

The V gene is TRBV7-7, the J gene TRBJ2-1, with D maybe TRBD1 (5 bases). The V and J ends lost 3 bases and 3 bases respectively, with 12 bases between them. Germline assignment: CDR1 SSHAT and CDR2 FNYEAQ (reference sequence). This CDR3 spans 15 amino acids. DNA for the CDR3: TGTGCCAGCAGCTTCCACCCCCAGGGCTACAATGAGCAGTTCTTC. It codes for CASSFHPQGYNEQFF.

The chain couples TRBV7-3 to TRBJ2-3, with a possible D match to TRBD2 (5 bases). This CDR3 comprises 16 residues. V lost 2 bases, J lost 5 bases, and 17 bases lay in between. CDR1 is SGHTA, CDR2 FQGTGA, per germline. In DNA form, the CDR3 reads TGTGCCAGCAGCTTAGGACTTTTAGCGCGTGGAGATACGCAGTATTTT. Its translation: CASSLGLLARGDTQYF.